A selection of T cell receptor beta chains follows, all from one sample in a study of T cells expressing NK-cell markers. TCRdb re-called the 5' RACE reads and gives one entry per CDR3 protein, without DNA. This specimen shows 550,000 to 600,000 distinct CDR3 sequences; the ten leading clones hold approximately 4%. Sequencing was done on a sample of blood T cells: a sorted CD56 or NKG2C T cell subset, CD4+ or CD8+ T cells, or bulk PBMC T cells (not recorded which). The receptors originated from a man between 18 and 35 years old in good health. CDR3s include the opening cysteine and the closing phenylalanine or tryptophan. Fields, in order: CDR3 protein, V gene, J gene.

CDR3: CSAADSTTLSYEQYF; V: TRBV20-1; J: TRBJ2-7
CDR3: CASSFEGLGTDTQYF; V: TRBV11-3; J: TRBJ2-3
CDR3: CASRGTSGRTDTQYF; V: TRBV6-1; J: TRBJ2-3
CDR3: CASSEGTEAFF; V: TRBV2; J: TRBJ1-1
CDR3: CASSQDRHNEQFF; V: TRBV4-3; J: TRBJ2-1
CDR3: CASSLEARDTGELFF; V: TRBV5-6; J: TRBJ2-2
CDR3: CSARPLATIKYNEQFF; V: TRBV20-1; J: TRBJ2-1
CDR3: CSATRDTGNTIYF; V: TRBV20-1; J: TRBJ1-3
CDR3: CASAVRASPGELFF; V: TRBV6-5; J: TRBJ2-2
CDR3: CASSPPRGQGENEQFF; V: TRBV5-1; J: TRBJ2-1
CDR3: CAISEPTPGTINNEQFF; V: TRBV10-3; J: TRBJ2-1
CDR3: CASSNYGRGDTEAFF; V: TRBV21-1; J: TRBJ1-1
CDR3: CASSFRDLLAKNIQYF; V: TRBV11-2; J: TRBJ2-4
CDR3: CASRAPGTPTYEQYF; V: TRBV6-1; J: TRBJ2-7
CDR3: CSVAGQGFYLEAFF; V: TRBV29-1; J: TRBJ1-1
CDR3: CASSSMVVNTEAFF; V: TRBV7-8; J: TRBJ1-1
CDR3: CASSLGSTQETQYF; V: TRBV7-2; J: TRBJ2-5
CDR3: CASSLRSLGYTF; V: TRBV12-3/TRBV12-4; J: TRBJ1-2
CDR3: CASSYRAAYNEQFF; V: TRBV6-2/TRBV6-3; J: TRBJ2-1
CDR3: CASSRDGLYQETQYF; V: TRBV27; J: TRBJ2-5
CDR3: CASSRVGVAGSLEQFF; V: TRBV7-2; J: TRBJ2-1
CDR3: CASSEPGSYNEQFF; V: TRBV18; J: TRBJ2-1
CDR3: CASSLVRRLAGETQYF; V: TRBV7-9; J: TRBJ2-5
CDR3: CASSLRDSYEQYF; V: TRBV12-3/TRBV12-4; J: TRBJ2-7
CDR3: CASSTRQYPDTQYF; V: TRBV5-1; J: TRBJ2-3
CDR3: CASSSAGAETQYF; V: TRBV12-3/TRBV12-4; J: TRBJ2-5
CDR3: CARTPSAHEQYF; V: TRBV9; J: TRBJ2-7